This T cell receptor beta chain emerged from a study of T cells in Graves' hyperthyroidism and ophthalmopathy. Study background: Peripheral blood was drawn at first diagnosis, prior to all treatment.

CDR3 length: 14 residues. Deletions cut 6 bases from V and 1 base from J, with 9 bases between. The source material, RNA transcripts, was used to amplify TCR beta CDR3 regions. The HTBI set primed first-round TCR CDR3 RT-PCR. TCRdb reprocessed the multiplex PCR reads via MiXCR and lists one record per CDR3 protein. The sample lists some 270,000 distinct CDR3 sequences, over 20% occurring once. Broader study findings: Blood also carried most thyroid clonotypes expanded above 0.001.

Uncontrolled infection, other autoimmune disease, pregnancy or lactation excluded patients. The authors took PBMCs from 7.5 to 10 ml fresh peripheral blood. Note on this clonotype: Its specificity is unknown.

This chain uses TRBV12-3 or TRBV12-4 with TRBJ2-2; D gene uncertain. The TCR comes from a woman in her 40s with Graves' ophthalmopathy. Sequencing was done on a sample of blood. Here the CDR3 reads CASSNRENTGELFF. CDR3 bases: TGTGCCAGCAGCAATAGAGAGAACACCGGGGAGCTGTTTTTT.